The 8 T cell receptor beta chains below come from one sample, sequenced in a study of blood T cell repertoires in COVID-19. Sequencing was performed with immunoSEQ multiplex PCR; in TCRdb, only in-frame clones are kept and a portion is missing. The data show 200,000 to 250,000 clones, just under 90% seen once. Sequencing input: peripheral blood. The source of these receptors is a man aged 30 to 39 with COVID-19, enrolled during active disease.

The rearrangement joins TRBV5-4 to TRBJ2-5; the match to TRBD1 covers 8 bases. In germline, CDR1 is SGHNT, CDR2 YYREEE (reference sequence). This CDR3 contains 14 residues. V was clipped by 5 bases and J by 2 bases; unmatched bases: 5. The CDR3 DNA sequence: TGTGCCAGCAGTCCGACAGGGGAGCAAGAGACCCAGTACTTC. As protein: CASSPTGEQETQYF.

The CDR3 spells CASSPRGRGNTIYF. For the CDR3, the DNA is TGTGCCAGCAGTCCCAGGGGGCGTGGGAACACCATATATTTT. The chain uses TRBV27 and TRBJ1-3; 8 positions agree with TRBD1. This CDR3 spans 14 amino acids. Per germline, CDR1 MNHEY and CDR2 SMNVEV (reference sequence). The V gene end was trimmed by 5 bases and the J gene end by 7 bases; junction bases not matched to a gene: 7.

The rearrangement links TRBV18 to TRBJ1-2; possible D gene TRBD1, 5 bases. CDR1 is KGHSH, CDR2 LQKENI, per germline. The CDR3 has 15 residues. V lost 3 bases, J lost 5 bases, and 16 bases lay in between. DNA of the CDR3: TGTGCCAGCTCACCCCCGGAACAGGATTATTATGGCTACACCTTC. This sequence encodes CASSPPEQDYYGYTF.

This clone is a singleton in its sample. The V call is TRBV6-2 or TRBV6-3, the J call TRBJ1-2; TRBD1 matches at 9 bases. The length of the CDR3 is 15 residues. Germline-derived CDR1 and CDR2 are MNHEY and SVGEGT. With V trimmed by 4 bases and J by 3 bases, 6 bases remained unmatched. The CDR3, as DNA: TGTGCCAGCAGTTCGGGACAGGGAGACGACTATGGCTACACCTTC. This translates into CASSSGQGDDYGYTF.

The chain joins TRBV7-2 to TRBJ2-1; perhaps TRBD1 as D (5 bases). The CDR3 consists of 14 residues. Germline lookup yields CDR1 SGHTA and CDR2 FQGNSA. V was trimmed by 4 bases and J by 2 bases, leaving 9 bases between them. The CDR3 here is CASSYDRTYNEQFF. CDR3 nucleotide sequence: TGTGCCAGCAGCTATGACAGAACCTACAATGAGCAGTTCTTC.

The V call is TRBV5-8, the J call TRBJ2-7; TRBD1 agrees at 9 bases. The CDR3 totals 15 residues. V gave up 0 bases and J gave up 4 bases; unmatched junction bases: 5. CDR1 is SGHTS, CDR2 YDEGEE, per germline. The CDR3 DNA follows: TGTGCCAGCAGCTTGGCCTGGGACAGGGTGTACGAGCAGTACTTC. Translated, it gives CASSLAWDRVYEQYF.

The chain couples TRBV7-3 to TRBJ1-6; D is unclear. The germline V gene has CDR1 SGHTA and CDR2 FQGTGA. With 5 bases removed from V and 7 bases from J, the gap between germline ends came to 18 bases. The CDR3 is 16 amino acids. The CDR3 reads CASSPPNRGGNSPLHF. Written as DNA, the CDR3 is TGTGCCAGCAGCCCCCCCAACCGGGGTGGCAATTCACCCCTCCACTTT.

This chain connects TRBV4-1 to TRBJ2-7; 7 bases map to TRBD1. Per the germline V gene, CDR1 is MGHRA and CDR2 is YSYEKL. The CDR3 has 15 amino acids. With V trimmed by 1 base and J by 0 bases, 3 bases remained unmatched. CDR3 sequence (DNA): TGCGCCAGCAGCCAAGGACAGGGATTCTCCTACGAGCAGTACTTC. Translated, it gives CASSQGQGFSYEQYF.